Below, 14 T cell receptor beta chains from the same sample are listed, as sequenced in a study of T cells expressing NK-cell markers. TCRdb reprocessed the 5' RACE reads and keeps a single row for each CDR3 protein, giving no DNA. Recorded for this sample: around 100,000 distinct CDR3 sequences. Material for sequencing was blood T cells: a sorted CD56 or NKG2C T cell subset, CD4+ or CD8+ T cells, or bulk PBMC T cells (not recorded which). These receptors originate from a woman aged 18 to 69 in good health.

The V and J genes are TRBV7-3 and TRBJ2-2; no DNA is available, so the TRBD1 call from TCRdb remains unchecked. Germline CDR1 SGHTA, CDR2 FQGTGA. This CDR3 is built from 16 residues. The CDR3 reads CASSSLGTENTGELFF.

The chain has TRBV27 and TRBJ1-1; TCRdb's D call, TRBD1, is unchecked because there is no DNA. This CDR3 contains 14 residues. CDR1 MNHEY and CDR2 SMNVEV come from the germline V gene (reference sequence). CDR3 sequence reads: CASSVQGTFTEAFF.

V is TRBV28 and J is TRBJ1-1. CDR1 is MDHEN and CDR2 is SYDVKM in the germline V gene. There are 12 residues in the CDR3. The CDR3 sequence is CASSSGLSEAFF.

The chain is built from TRBV20-1 and TRBJ2-3; TCRdb returns TRBD1, unconfirmable since there is no DNA. The CDR3 totals 15 residues. In germline, CDR1 is DFQATT, CDR2 SNEGSKA (reference sequence). CDR3 sequence reads: CSAVRDRGLEDTQYF.

This chain's CDR3 is CAWISGGTGELFF. The V and J genes are TRBV30 and TRBJ2-2; TCRdb names TRBD1, which stays unverified in the absence of DNA. The CDR3 is made up of 13 amino acids. Germline CDR1 and CDR2: GTSNPN and SVGIG (reference sequence).

This chain uses TRBV5-6 with TRBJ1-2; TCRdb's D call of TRBD1 is untestable without DNA. The CDR3 extends over 13 amino acids. Germline lookup yields CDR1 SGHDT and CDR2 YYEEEE. The CDR3 loop is CASRPQGNYGYTF.

The chain is built from TRBV2 and TRBJ1-1. CDR3 length: 13 residues. Per the germline V gene, CDR1 is SNHLY and CDR2 is FYNNEI. The chain's CDR3 is CASGGGQYTEAFF.

The chain recombines TRBV27 with TRBJ2-1; TCRdb returns TRBD2, unconfirmable since there is no DNA. This CDR3 is 15 amino acids long. Germline V gene data show CDR1 as MNHEY and CDR2 as SMNVEV (reference sequence). The CDR3 sequence: CASSPRGTSHNEQFF.

The CDR3 here is CASSRVLSAYEQYF. The V and J genes are TRBV7-9 and TRBJ2-7. Germline CDR1 and CDR2: SEHNR and FQNEAQ (reference sequence). The CDR3 contains 14 residues.

The chain uses TRBV4-1 and TRBJ2-3. The germline V gene encodes CDR1 MGHRA and CDR2 YSYEKL. The CDR3 is made up of 12 amino acids. CDR3 sequence: CASSQREDTQYF.

The chain links TRBV7-2 to TRBJ2-2; absent DNA, TCRdb's TRBD1 call cannot be checked. In germline, CDR1 is SGHTA, CDR2 FQGNSA. The CDR3 is made up of 13 amino acids. The CDR3 spells CASNPGGSGELFF. The whole variable domain, remainder taken from reference TRBV7-2 and TRBJ2-2, is GAGVSQSPSNKVTEKGKDVELRCDPISGHTALYWYRQSLGQGLEFLIYFQGNSAPDKSGLPSDRFSAERTGGSVSTLTIQRTQQEDSAVYLCASNPGGSGELFFGEGSRLTVL.

V usage is TRBV12-3 or TRBV12-4 and J usage is TRBJ2-2; checking the TCRdb D call of TRBD1 is not possible without DNA. The CDR3 totals 14 residues. The CDR3 protein is CASSPPEGTGELFF.

The chain is built from TRBV4-1 and TRBJ1-2; TCRdb names TRBD1, which stays unverified in the absence of DNA. The CDR3 has 16 residues. Germline values: CDR1 MGHRA, CDR2 YSYEKL. Here the CDR3 reads CASSQVGAGSNYGYTF.

The chain carries TRBV4-3 and TRBJ2-7. The CDR3 length is 14 residues. Germline V lookup: CDR1 LGHNA, CDR2 YSLEER. The CDR3 loop reads CASSQDSSSYEQYF.